A single sample gave rise to the 11 T cell receptor beta chains below, sequenced in a study of human T cells and chemical hapten exposure. Time point noted: pre-sensitization, week 0. Treatment of the sample: therapeutic diphenylcyclopropenone sensitization with weekly scalp DPC. Via MiXCR, TCRdb re-called the RACE reads, giving one row per CDR3 protein. The profile covers approximately 41,000 distinct CDR3 sequences, with less than 8.5% appearing a single time and 1% to 1.5% taken by the ten largest. Sequences were derived from whole blood, sampled in connection with sensitization to the hapten diphenylcyclopropenone (DPC). Receptors originate from a woman between 50 and 59 years old with alopecia areata. Some clones in this sample may be carry-over from other donors' samples.

The CDR3 loop is CASRSTGGVGDTEAFF. The CDR3 DNA reads TGTGCCAGCAGGTCGACAGGGGGCGTCGGGGACACTGAAGCTTTCTTT. This sequence joins TRBV12-3 or TRBV12-4 and TRBJ1-1; TRBD1 agrees at 10 bases. CDR3 length: 16 amino acids. Trimming at V came to 6 bases and at J to 3 bases, leaving 10 bases not matched to a gene.

This clonotype was detected a few times. The chain is built from TRBV28 and TRBJ2-7; 10 bases map to TRBD2. Losses at the gene ends were 7 bases for V and 3 bases for J; bases not matched to a gene: 9. The germline gives CDR1 MDHEN, CDR2 SYDVKM. The CDR3 is made up of 15 amino acids. The chain's CDR3 is CASTPGLAVNYEQYF. The DNA for the CDR3 is TGTGCCAGCACCCCAGGACTAGCGGTTAACTACGAGCAGTACTTC.

This clonotype was detected many times. The J gene is TRBJ2-1, the V gene TRBV11-3; D possibly matches TRBD1 or TRBD2 (5 bases each). The V gene lost 4 bases and the J gene lost 5 bases, with 18 bases spanning the gap. Looked up from germline, CDR1 is SGHNT and CDR2 is YENEEA. The CDR3 contains 16 residues. The CDR3 bases are TGTGCCAGCAGCTCCCGGGGCCGCAAGCAGAACAATGAGCAGTTCTTC. Amino acids: CASSSRGRKQNNEQFF.

This clonotype was detected ten times or more. This rearrangement joins TRBV7-9 to TRBJ2-3, with 8 bases fitting TRBD2. Germline trimming cut 2 bases from V and 1 base from J; bases unmatched to any gene: 5. Germline values: CDR1 SEHNR, CDR2 FQNEAQ (reference sequence). The CDR3 length is 16 residues. In DNA form, the CDR3 reads TGTGCCAGCAGCTTACTCTCTAGCGGGCGCACAGATACGCAGTATTTT. Its translation is CASSLLSSGRTDTQYF. Complete variable domain (other parts from reference TRBV7-9 and TRBJ2-3): DTGVSQNPRHKITKRGQNVTFRCDPISEHNRLYWYRQTLGQGPEFLTYFQNEAQLEKSRLLSDRFSAERPKGSFSTLEIQRTEQGDSAMYLCASSLLSSGRTDTQYFGPGTRLTVL.

This clonotype came up many times. The chain combines TRBV18 with TRBJ1-5; tentatively, D is TRBD1 (5 bases). Germline lookup yields CDR1 KGHSH and CDR2 LQKENI. The germline V and J ends were trimmed by 4 bases and 2 bases, with 12 bases remaining between them. The CDR3 consists of 15 residues. CDR3 loop: CASSRTGGRNQPQHF. CDR3 sequence (DNA): TGTGCCAGCTCACGGACGGGGGGTCGCAATCAGCCCCAGCATTTT.

The chain combines TRBV19 with TRBJ2-6; D call uncertain. This CDR3 is built from 15 residues. Germline V lookup: CDR1 LNHDA, CDR2 SQIVND (reference sequence). V was clipped by 11 bases and J by 2 bases, with 16 bases between them. The CDR3 sequence is CAGRATSTGANVLTF. CDR3 coding DNA: TGTGCCGGACGGGCCACCTCTACTGGGGCCAACGTCCTGACTTTC.

The sample holds many counts of this clonotype. The chain uses TRBV30 and TRBJ2-1; D remains ambiguous. The CDR3 contains 16 residues. Germline CDR1 reads GTSNPN; CDR2 reads SVGIG (reference sequence). V lost 0 bases, J lost 0 bases, and 12 bases lay in between. CDR3 in amino acids: CAWSVPSGVSYNEQFF. The CDR3 DNA reads TGTGCCTGGAGTGTACCCTCTGGTGTCTCCTACAATGAGCAGTTCTTC.

The sample holds a few counts of this clonotype. DNA of the CDR3: TGTGCCAGCAGCCACCTGCCGGGTAGCGGGGCATACAATGAGCAGTTCTTC. Its translation is CASSHLPGSGAYNEQFF. The chain joins TRBV14 to TRBJ2-1; 8 bases align to TRBD2. In germline, CDR1 is SGHDN, CDR2 FVKESK. The V and J ends lost 3 bases and 4 bases, in that order; junction bases with no gene match: 11. CDR3 length: 17 amino acids.

This clonotype was found many times. The CDR3 nucleotides are TGTGCCAGCAGTTATAGTCTCGACGGAGCGCGGGAGCTGTTTTTT. Translated: CASSYSLDGARELFF. The chain combines TRBV6-5 with TRBJ2-2, with D unresolved. The germline V gene encodes CDR1 MNHEY and CDR2 SVGAGI. The CDR3 extends over 15 amino acids. Trimming removed 3 bases at V and 9 bases at J, with 17 bases between.

This clonotype was seen repeatedly, ten times or more. The chain joins TRBV4-2 to TRBJ2-3, with 9 bases identical to TRBD1. The V gene's germline CDR1 is LGHNA and CDR2 YNFKEQ. V lost 5 bases, J lost 13 bases, and 13 bases stayed unmatched. This CDR3 has 14 residues. CDR3: CASSNPLTGGHEYF. CDR3 DNA: TGTGCCAGCAGCAACCCCCTGACAGGGGGACATGAGTATTTT.

Ten or more counts support this clonotype. V gene TRBV7-3 combines with J gene TRBJ2-6; no clear D. V was shortened by 4 bases and J by 2 bases, with 6 bases between the two germline ends. There are 14 residues in the CDR3. Germline CDR1 is SGHTA and CDR2 is FQGTGA. The CDR3 is CASSYSTGANVLTF. Here the CDR3 DNA reads TGTGCCAGCAGCTACTCGACTGGGGCCAACGTCCTGACTTTC.